Listed here are 15 T cell receptor beta chains from one sample, sequenced in a study of blood T cell repertoires in COVID-19 (dated by TCRdb to about 2020). The method behind the library was the immunoSEQ multiplex PCR assay. Imported from immuneACCESS, the table was reduced by TCRdb to in-frame sequences with V and J called. These copies leave out some clones; in studies compared against another copy, an unresolved V gene accounts for under half, and the cause of the remainder is not known. This sample comprises about 120,000 clones, 90% of them detected only once. 3.8% of the sample is taken by the ten largest. Material for sequencing was peripheral blood. Source of these receptors: a woman aged 55-70 years with COVID-19, enrolled during active disease.

The CDR3 spells CASSLVAGGGGELFF. DNA for the CDR3: TGCGCCAGCAGCTTGGTGGCAGGGGGCGGCGGGGAGCTGTTTTTT. The chain couples TRBV5-1 to TRBJ2-2; 8 nucleotides agree with TRBD1. Trimming cost V 0 bases and J 7 bases; bases outside gene matches: 5. Germline V gene sequence: CDR1 SGHRS, CDR2 YFSETQ. The CDR3 loop spans 15 amino acids.

This clone came up once. The V gene is TRBV11-1, the J gene TRBJ1-1; TRBD1 agrees at 8 bases. This CDR3 comprises 14 residues. After removal of 3 bases from V and 1 base from J, the junction contained 1 base not matched to a gene. CDR1 and CDR2 (germline): SGHAT, FQDESV (reference sequence). Here the CDR3 DNA reads TGTGCCAGCAGCTTCGGACAGGGGAACACTGAAGCTTTCTTT. Protein sequence: CASSFGQGNTEAFF.

The V gene is TRBV30, the J gene TRBJ1-2; D not resolved. From germline, CDR1 is GTSNPN and CDR2 SVGIG (reference sequence). V was pared by 2 bases and J by 2 bases, with 9 bases between. The CDR3 spans 13 residues. The CDR3 coding sequence is TGTGCCTGGAGTTCGAGGGAGAACTATGGCTACACCTTC. Its translation is CAWSSRENYGYTF.

As concerns this clone: Other DNA sequences in this sample translate to the same CDR3. This rearrangement joins TRBV5-1 to TRBJ2-1; 9 positions match TRBD1. Germline V gene sequence: CDR1 SGHRS, CDR2 YFSETQ. J gave up 4 bases and V 2 bases, and 4 bases lay outside the gene matches. The CDR3 contains 15 residues. CDR3 nucleotide sequence: TGCGCCAGCAGCTTAGGACAGGGGAGTTACAATGAGCAGTTCTTC. This codes for CASSLGQGSYNEQFF.

V usage is TRBV9 and J usage is TRBJ2-1, with TRBD2 as a possible D gene (5 bases). Germline lookup yields CDR1 SGDLS and CDR2 YYNGEE. The CDR3 length is 13 residues. V shed 2 bases and J shed 9 bases, with 12 bases lying between them. The CDR3: CASSVVWGAEQFF. The CDR3, as DNA: TGTGCCAGCAGCGTGGTCTGGGGAGCTGAGCAGTTCTTC.

This clone is a singleton in its sample. The chain couples TRBV7-2 to TRBJ1-3; D is uncertain. Between the trimmed V and J ends, which lost 2 bases and 0 bases, there was a span of 11 bases. In germline, CDR1 is SGHTA, CDR2 FQGNSA. The CDR3 length is 16 residues. The CDR3 sequence is CASSLSSDPSGNTIYF. Written as DNA, the CDR3 is TGTGCCAGCAGCTTATCATCAGATCCCTCTGGAAACACCATATATTTT.

This chain uses TRBV4-2 with TRBJ2-3; D is ambiguous. CDR1 LGHNA and CDR2 YNFKEQ come from the germline V gene. The CDR3 sequence is 16 residues long. Trimming left V 6 bases short and J 3 bases short, with 19 bases between. CDR3 DNA sequence: TGTGCCAGCAGTACAGTTGGCCACTTAGAGACAGATACGCAGTATTTT. Protein sequence: CASSTVGHLETDTQYF.

This chain uses TRBV7-2 with TRBJ2-1; weak D call: TRBD2 (5 bases). This CDR3 region has 17 residues. V dropped 1 base and J dropped 6 bases, with 19 bases sitting between them. CDR1 SGHTA and CDR2 FQGNSA come from the germline V gene. CDR3: CASSLVGPVRGRNEQFF. DNA for the CDR3: TGTGCCAGCAGCTTAGTTGGGCCTGTACGCGGGCGCAATGAGCAGTTCTTC.

V and J are TRBV29-1 and TRBJ1-2, with TRBD1 matching over 7 bases. J lost 2 bases, V lost 4 bases, and 7 bases had no gene match. The length of the CDR3 is 14 residues. CDR1 is SQVTM, CDR2 ANQGSEA, per germline. The CDR3 loop reads CSVALDRPNYGYTF. The DNA of the CDR3 is TGCAGCGTTGCTCTGGACAGGCCAAACTATGGCTACACCTTC.

V gene TRBV3-1 (or the pseudogene TRBV3-2) combines with J gene TRBJ2-1; TRBD1 agrees at 8 bases. Germline-derived CDR1 and CDR2 are LGHDT and YNNKEL (reference sequence). The V segment lost 5 bases and the J segment 4 bases; nucleotides outside the gene matches: 10. This CDR3 comprises 16 residues. CDR3 DNA sequence: TGTGCCAGCAGCGGAAGGGGCCAGGGGGCTTACAATGAGCAGTTCTTC. It translates to CASSGRGQGAYNEQFF.

This rearrangement joins TRBV6-5 to TRBJ1-2; tentatively, D is TRBD1 (5 bases). CDR1 MNHEY and CDR2 SVGAGI come from the germline V gene. The length of the CDR3 is 13 residues. V was shortened by 6 bases and J by 13 bases, with 21 bases between the two germline ends. The CDR3 spells CASSHTLTAGGTF. Written as DNA, the CDR3 is TGTGCCAGCAGCCATACATTGACAGCCGGGGGCACCTTC.

The rearrangement joins TRBV6-4 to TRBJ2-3; TRBD2 might be the D (5 bases). Germline values: CDR1 MRHNA, CDR2 SNTAGT. This CDR3 region has 13 residues. The germline V and J ends were trimmed by 2 bases and 4 bases, with 7 bases remaining between them. The CDR3 loop is CASSDTRADTQYF. The CDR3 nucleotides are TGTGCCAGCAGTGACACTAGGGCAGATACGCAGTATTTT.

CDR3 sequence: CASSLGGVNGELFF. Here the CDR3 DNA reads TGTGCCAGCAGCTTGGGGGGAGTCAACGGGGAGCTGTTTTTT. The chain is built from TRBV7-9 and TRBJ2-2; possible D gene TRBD2, 6 bases. Trimming took off 3 bases at V and 7 bases at J, with 12 bases between the two ends. This CDR3 spans 14 amino acids. Per germline, CDR1 SEHNR and CDR2 FQNEAQ (reference sequence).

This clone has only one observation. CDR3 bases: TGTGCCAGCCGGGGACAGGGTGGACAGCCCCAGCATTTT. Protein: CASRGQGGQPQHF. V gene TRBV2 combines with J gene TRBJ1-5; 9 bases are a match to TRBD1. Germline V gives CDR1 SNHLY, CDR2 FYNNEI. The CDR3 spans 13 residues. The trim removed 8 bases at V and 7 bases at J, leaving 6 bases unmatched.

The rearrangement joins TRBV9 to TRBJ1-2; 9 nucleotides match TRBD1. CDR1 and CDR2 (germline): SGDLS, YYNGEE. The trim removed 0 bases at V and 8 bases at J, leaving 5 bases unmatched. The CDR3 is made up of 14 amino acids. The CDR3 sequence is CASSVEGTGLGYTF. The CDR3 DNA sequence: TGTGCCAGCAGCGTAGAGGGGACAGGGCTCGGCTACACCTTC.